The T cell receptor beta chain described here comes from a study of CD8+CD57+ T cells in acquired aplastic anemia. At the level of the study: Sorted CD4+ plus CD8+ cells gave DNA averaging approximately 3.2 ug. Study outcomes and limitations: There were 25 to 35 CD8+ CDR3 sequences that occurred in both patients and controls.

Sequencing involved patients with CD8+CD57+ cell expansion previously shown by flow cytometry. A severe acquired aplastic anemia diagnosis applied to all patients. Each patient gave a blood sample that was collected before any therapy had been received. This CDR3 contains 11 residues. Germline loops: CDR1 DFQATT, CDR2 SNEGSKA (reference sequence). Trimming pared 6 bases from V and 11 bases from J, leaving 14 bases between. Both TCR beta VDJ combination and CDR3 sequence profiling were carried out. Genomic DNA was the template for this profiling. TCRdb reprocessed the reads with MiXCR, giving one entry per CDR3 protein. The data hold about 180,000 distinct CDR3 sequences, with about 45% observed a single time. Of note for this clonotype: Its antigen is still unknown.

The rearrangement links TRBV20-1 to TRBJ1-5, with no clear D. The sequence was collected from a human donor with aplastic anemia. The specimen sequenced was sorted CD4+, CD8+, or CD8+CD57+ T cells (not recorded which) from PBMCs. The CDR3: CSAEDGVAQHF. DNA of the CDR3: TGCAGTGCAGAAGACGGGGTTGCCCAGCATTTT.